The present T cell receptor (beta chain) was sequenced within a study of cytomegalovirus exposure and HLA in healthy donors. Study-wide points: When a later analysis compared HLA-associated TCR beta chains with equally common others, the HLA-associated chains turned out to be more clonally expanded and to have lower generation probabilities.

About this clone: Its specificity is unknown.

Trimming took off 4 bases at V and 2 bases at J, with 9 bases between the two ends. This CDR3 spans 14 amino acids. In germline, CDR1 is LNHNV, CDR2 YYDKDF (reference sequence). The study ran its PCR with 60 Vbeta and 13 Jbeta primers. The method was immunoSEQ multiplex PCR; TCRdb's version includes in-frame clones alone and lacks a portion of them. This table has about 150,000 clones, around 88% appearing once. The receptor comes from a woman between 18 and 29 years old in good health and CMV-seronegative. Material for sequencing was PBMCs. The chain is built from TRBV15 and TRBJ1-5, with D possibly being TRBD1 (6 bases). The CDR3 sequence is CATSTRTGNQPQHF. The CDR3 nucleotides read TGTGCCACCAGCACAAGGACAGGCAATCAGCCCCAGCATTTT. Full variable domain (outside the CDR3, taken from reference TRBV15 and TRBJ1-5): DAMVIQNPRYQVTQFGKPVTLSCSQTLNHNVMYWYQQKSSQAPKLLFHYYDKDFNNEADTPDNFQSRRPNTSFCFLDIRSPGLGDTAMYLCATSTRTGNQPQHFGDGTRLSIL.